The TCR beta chain under discussion was sequenced for a study of blood T cell repertoires in COVID-19. Clones were read by immunoSEQ multiplex PCR, and TCRdb kept only the in-frame ones, dropping some. The table lists a few hundred thousand clones, 70% to 90% of them singletons. The germline CDR1 and CDR2 sequences are ENHRY and SYGVKD. This CDR3 comprises 11 residues. Trimming cost V 10 bases and J 4 bases, with 7 bases left between them. The gene calls are TRBV10-3 and TRBJ2-2; perhaps TRBD2 as D (5 bases). This receptor was identified in a woman aged 60 to 75 with COVID-19, enrolled during active disease. The sequenced sample consisted of peripheral blood. The CDR3 spells CASGGTGELFF. For the CDR3, the DNA is TGTGCCAGCGGAGGCACCGGGGAGCTGTTTTTT.